The 26 T cell receptor beta chains below were found in one sample sequenced in a study of STAT5B mutations in CD4+ large granular lymphocyte leukemia. TCRdb's copy holds only in-frame clones and misses some; the assay was immunoSEQ multiplex PCR. The repertoire has about 23,000 clones, over 60% of them found once; the top ten carry roughly 0.4%. The sequencing input was CD4+ T cells from blood buffy coats. The receptors shown here come from a human donor in good health.

The chain recombines TRBV11-2 with TRBJ2-5; 9 bases line up with TRBD2. The CDR3 is 15 amino acids. V was clipped by 7 bases and J by 1 base; unmatched bases: 7. The germline CDR1 and CDR2 sequences are SGHAT and FQNNGV. The CDR3 DNA is TGTGCCAGCACCACTAGCGGGCTTTCCCAAGAGACCCAGTACTTC. Translated: CASTTSGLSQETQYF.

In this sample, this clone turned up a few times. The CDR3: CASSPSSGGITEAFF. The CDR3 DNA follows: TGTGCCAGCAGTCCTTCTTCAGGGGGCATTACTGAAGCTTTCTTT. V usage is TRBV6-6 and J usage is TRBJ1-1, with 8 positions matching TRBD1. J was trimmed by 5 bases and V by 5 bases; bases with no gene match: 10. The CDR3 loop spans 15 amino acids. Germline CDR1 MNHNY, CDR2 SVGAGI (reference sequence).

In this sample, this clone turned up a few times. This chain links TRBV7-2 with TRBJ1-2, with 10 bases identical to TRBD1. There are 13 residues in the CDR3. Germline loops: CDR1 SGHTA, CDR2 FQGNSA. The junction had 7 bases not matched to a gene; V was cut back by 7 bases and J by 8 bases. The CDR3, as DNA: TGTGCCAGCACCCGACAGGGGGCGACGGGCTACACCTTC. Its translation: CASTRQGATGYTF.

This chain connects TRBV15 to TRBJ2-7, with D hard to call. Germline values: CDR1 LNHNV, CDR2 YYDKDF (reference sequence). The CDR3 consists of 14 residues. V dropped 1 base and J dropped 0 bases, with 7 bases sitting between them. This CDR3 reads CATSRVRDSYEQYF. The CDR3 bases are TGTGCCACCAGCAGAGTTAGGGACTCCTACGAGCAGTACTTC.

For the CDR3, the DNA is TGTGCCAGCAGTTCCCGGGGACTAGCGGGAGGAAAGAGGAGTGAGCAGTTCTTC. Protein: CASSSRGLAGGKRSEQFF. The V call is TRBV28, the J call TRBJ2-1, with 15 bases matching TRBD2. J lost 9 bases, V lost 4 bases, and 13 bases had no gene match. The CDR3 spans 18 residues. In germline, CDR1 is MDHEN, CDR2 SYDVKM.

This sequence joins TRBV5-6 and TRBJ1-2, with 7 bases that match TRBD1. Germline lookup yields CDR1 SGHDT and CDR2 YYEEEE. The CDR3 extends over 15 amino acids. The V segment lost 0 bases and the J segment 4 bases; nucleotides outside the gene matches: 6. This CDR3 is CASSLGQGRVYGYTF. The CDR3 DNA sequence: TGTGCCAGCAGCTTGGGACAGGGACGAGTCTATGGCTACACCTTC.

The V and J genes are TRBV10-1 and TRBJ1-3; 7 bases are a match to TRBD1. V gave up 3 bases and J gave up 3 bases; unmatched junction bases: 5. Germline assignment: CDR1 WNHNN and CDR2 SYGVQD (reference sequence). The CDR3 spans 15 residues. The CDR3 loop is CASSETGERGNTIYF. The CDR3 nucleotides are TGCGCCAGCAGTGAAACAGGGGAACGTGGAAACACCATATATTTT.

This chain uses TRBV10-1 with TRBJ1-5; 7 nucleotides agree with TRBD1. The trim removed 0 bases at V and 2 bases at J, leaving 7 bases unmatched. This CDR3 is built from 17 residues. Germline V lookup: CDR1 WNHNN, CDR2 SYGVQD (reference sequence). The CDR3, as DNA: TGCGCCAGCAGTGAGTCCAGGGGGGGCAGGGGCAATCAGCCCCAGCATTTT. Translation gives CASSESRGGRGNQPQHF.

The chain links TRBV11-3 to TRBJ2-1; D unclear. CDR1 is SGHNT and CDR2 is YENEEA in the germline V gene. This CDR3 comprises 17 residues. The V end was cut by 1 base, the J end by 0 bases, with 13 bases between. The CDR3 protein is CASSLGTDSSSYNEQFF. Here the CDR3 DNA reads TGTGCCAGCAGCTTAGGCACAGATTCTAGCTCCTACAATGAGCAGTTCTTC.

V usage is TRBV27 and J usage is TRBJ2-1; 8 bases align to TRBD1. The V gene end was trimmed by 2 bases and the J gene end by 7 bases; junction bases not matched to a gene: 10. Germline CDR1 and CDR2: MNHEY and SMNVEV (reference sequence). The CDR3 covers 16 residues. This CDR3 reads CASSLSAGQADNEQFF. The CDR3 DNA reads as TGTGCCAGCAGTTTAAGTGCGGGACAGGCCGATAATGAGCAGTTCTTC.

The V and J genes are TRBV7-8 and TRBJ1-5; 9 bases are a match to TRBD1. The J segment lost 0 bases and the V segment lost 5 bases, leaving 8 bases of the junction unmatched. This CDR3 spans 17 amino acids. Germline V gives CDR1 SGHVS, CDR2 FQNEAQ. The CDR3, as DNA: TGTGCCAGCAGCCGTACCGGGACAGGGATTAGCAATCAGCCCCAGCATTTT. Its translation: CASSRTGTGISNQPQHF.

This chain connects TRBV7-9 to TRBJ1-5, with TRBD1 identical over 10 bases. J lost 2 bases, V lost 7 bases, and 5 bases had no gene match. CDR3 size: 15 residues. Germline V lookup: CDR1 SEHNR, CDR2 FQNEAQ (reference sequence). The CDR3 coding sequence is TGTGCCAGCACCGGGACAGGGGTTGGCAATCAGCCCCAGCATTTT. It specifies CASTGTGVGNQPQHF.

This clone has a single count. The J gene is TRBJ2-1, the V gene TRBV6-4, with 10 bases lining up with TRBD2. Trimming cost V 3 bases and J 5 bases; bases outside gene matches: 7. CDR3 length equals 16 residues. CDR1 is MRHNA and CDR2 is SNTAGT in the germline V gene. CDR3 bases: TGTGCCAGCAGTGATTCGGGACTAGCGACTCACAATGAGCAGTTCTTC. Its protein is CASSDSGLATHNEQFF.

This clone was observed once. The gene calls are TRBV6-6 and TRBJ2-5, with 8 bases aligning to TRBD2. The end of the DNA aligns better with TRBJ2-7, so the J call may be wrong. The germline CDR1 and CDR2 sequences are MNHNY and SVGAGI (reference sequence). This CDR3 is 15 amino acids long. Written as DNA, the CDR3 is TGTGCCAGCTTCCCAGAGCGGGGGCCCTTCTACGAGCAGTACTTC. This translates into CASFPERGPFYEQYF.

The rearrangement links TRBV4-1 to TRBJ2-2; D call uncertain. Trimming cost V 1 base and J 4 bases, with 13 bases left between them. The CDR3 has 16 amino acids. Germline V lookup: CDR1 MGHRA, CDR2 YSYEKL. The CDR3 protein is CASSQGPVVGTGELFF. CDR3 bases: TGCGCCAGCAGCCAAGGTCCAGTCGTCGGCACCGGGGAGCTGTTTTTT.

The rearrangement joins TRBV6-6 to TRBJ1-2; maybe TRBD1 (5 bases). Deletions cut 7 bases from V and 8 bases from J, with 17 bases between. The CDR3 runs to 13 residues. Germline V gene data show CDR1 as MNHNY and CDR2 as SVGAGI (reference sequence). The DNA of the CDR3 is TGTGCCAGCACCCGGGACCTAATAGGAGGCTACACCTTC. It specifies CASTRDLIGGYTF.

This chain joins TRBV30 and TRBJ2-7; 11 nucleotides line up with TRBD1. Germline assignment: CDR1 GTSNPN and CDR2 SVGIG (reference sequence). V shed 0 bases, J shed 5 bases, and the junction held 12 bases outside the gene matches. The CDR3 is 17 residues long. The DNA for the CDR3 is TGTGCCTGGAGTGTACGAGCGGGGACAGGGGGGTGGCACGAGCAGTACTTC. Translation: CAWSVRAGTGGWHEQYF.

The sample holds a few counts of this clone. The V and J genes are TRBV9 and TRBJ1-1; the D gene is possibly TRBD1 (5 bases). V was trimmed by 4 bases and J by 4 bases, leaving 11 bases between them. Looked up from germline, CDR1 is SGDLS and CDR2 is YYNGEE. This CDR3 spans 13 amino acids. CDR3 in amino acids: CASSIRQSTEAFF. CDR3 DNA sequence: TGTGCCAGCAGCATCCGACAGAGCACTGAAGCTTTCTTT.

V is TRBV13 and J is TRBJ2-7; D is unclear. The CDR3 is 11 residues long. Germline assignment: CDR1 PRHDT and CDR2 FYEKMQ (reference sequence). V was cut by 3 bases and J by 4 bases, with 4 bases left in between. This CDR3 is CASSFGYEQYF. For the CDR3, the DNA is TGTGCCAGCAGCTTTGGGTACGAGCAGTACTTC.

The chain combines TRBV5-6 with TRBJ2-1; 8 bases agree with TRBD2. There are 14 residues in the CDR3. The germline CDR1 and CDR2 sequences are SGHDT and YYEEEE. V lost 4 bases, J lost 9 bases, and 9 bases stayed unmatched. CDR3 DNA sequence: TGTGCCAGCAGCCAAGGAGGCGGGAGGCGTGAGCAGTTCTTC. It translates to CASSQGGGRREQFF.

The chain carries TRBV5-5 and TRBJ2-1, with D unresolved. The V gene lost 6 bases and the J gene lost 6 bases, with 13 bases spanning the gap. The germline CDR1 and CDR2 sequences are SGHKS and YYEKEE (reference sequence). This CDR3 comprises 13 residues. CDR3 in amino acids: CASNPTIGNEQFF. DNA for the CDR3: TGTGCCAGCAACCCTACCATTGGCAATGAGCAGTTCTTC.

The J gene is TRBJ2-5, the V gene TRBV19, with D unresolved. This CDR3 is 13 amino acids long. Looked up from germline, CDR1 is LNHDA and CDR2 is SQIVND (reference sequence). Trimming shortened V by 5 bases and J by 2 bases, and 9 bases separated the two germline ends. The DNA of the CDR3 is TGTGCCAGTAGTCAAAGCGTACAAGAGACCCAGTACTTC. Translation: CASSQSVQETQYF.

The CDR3 here is CASRGGSTDTQYF. CDR3 nucleotides: TGTGCCAGCCGCGGGGGGAGCACAGATACGCAGTATTTT. The rearrangement joins TRBV6-1 to TRBJ2-3; TRBD2 agrees at 8 bases. Germline loops: CDR1 MNHNS, CDR2 SASEGT. Germline trimming cut 8 bases from V and 0 bases from J; bases unmatched to any gene: 1. The CDR3 consists of 13 residues.

The genes are TRBV29-1 and TRBJ1-1, with D unresolved. The V and J ends lost 4 bases and 2 bases respectively, with 5 bases between them. The V gene's germline CDR1 is SQVTM and CDR2 ANQGSEA. The CDR3 is made up of 11 amino acids. CDR3 loop: CSVGLNTEAFF. The CDR3 DNA sequence: TGCAGCGTTGGGCTAAACACTGAAGCTTTCTTT. Full variable domain (remainder filled in from reference TRBV29-1 and TRBJ1-1): SAVISQKPSRDICQRGTSLTIQCQVDSQVTMMFWYRQQPGQSLTLIATANQGSEATYESGFVIDKFPISRPNLTFSTLTVSNMSPEDSSIYLCSVGLNTEAFFGQGTRLTVV.

The rearrangement uses TRBV7-2 and TRBJ2-7; D remains unclear. CDR1 and CDR2 (germline): SGHTA, FQGNSA. With 5 bases removed from V and 0 bases from J, the gap between germline ends came to 5 bases. The CDR3 spans 12 residues. CDR3 region: CASSRTSYEQYF. In DNA, the CDR3 is TGTGCCAGCAGCAGAACCTCCTACGAGCAGTACTTC.

The chain carries TRBV7-6 and TRBJ1-3; 8 bases are a match to TRBD1. Germline lookup yields CDR1 SGHVS and CDR2 FNYEAQ. V lost 5 bases and J lost 0; bases outside the gene matches: 6. The CDR3 contains 16 residues. The CDR3 nucleotides read TGTGCCAGCAGCCATTACAGGGGGGCCTCTGGAAACACCATATATTTT. The encoded protein is CASSHYRGASGNTIYF.